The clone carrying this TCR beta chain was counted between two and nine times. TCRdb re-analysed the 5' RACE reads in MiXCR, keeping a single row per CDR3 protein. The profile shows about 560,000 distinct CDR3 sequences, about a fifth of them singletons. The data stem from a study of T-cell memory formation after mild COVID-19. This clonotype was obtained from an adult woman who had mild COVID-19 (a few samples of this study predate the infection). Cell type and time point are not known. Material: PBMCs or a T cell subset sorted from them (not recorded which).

CDR3 bases: TGTGCCAGCAGCTTAACCGGGACAGGGGGCTTCTCTGGAAACACCATATATTTT. Translating gives CASSLTGTGGFSGNTIYF. V is TRBV9 and J is TRBJ1-3; TRBD1 aligns across 12 bases. CDR3 size: 18 residues. Germline-derived CDR1 and CDR2 are SGDLS and YYNGEE. The ends lost 4 bases at V and 0 bases at J; junction bases unmatched: 8. Full variable domain (rest looked up from reference TRBV9 and TRBJ1-3): DSGVTQTPKHLITATGQRVTLRCSPRSGDLSVYWYQQSLDQGLQFLIQYYNGEERAKGNILERFSAQQFPDLHSELNLSSLELGDSALYFCASSLTGTGGFSGNTIYFGEGSWLTVV.